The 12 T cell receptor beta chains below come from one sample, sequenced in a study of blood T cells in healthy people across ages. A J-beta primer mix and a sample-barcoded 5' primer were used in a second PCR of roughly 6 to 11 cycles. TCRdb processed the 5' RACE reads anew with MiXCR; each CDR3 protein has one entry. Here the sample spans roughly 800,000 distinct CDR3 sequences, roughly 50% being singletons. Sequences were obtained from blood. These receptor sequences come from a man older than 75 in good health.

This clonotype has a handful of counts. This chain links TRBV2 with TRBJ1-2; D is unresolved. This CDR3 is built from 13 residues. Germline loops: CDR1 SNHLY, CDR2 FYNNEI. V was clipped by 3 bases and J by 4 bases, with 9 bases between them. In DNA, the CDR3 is TGTGCCAGCAGTGATGCCAGAGTCTATGGCTACACCTTC. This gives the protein CASSDARVYGYTF.

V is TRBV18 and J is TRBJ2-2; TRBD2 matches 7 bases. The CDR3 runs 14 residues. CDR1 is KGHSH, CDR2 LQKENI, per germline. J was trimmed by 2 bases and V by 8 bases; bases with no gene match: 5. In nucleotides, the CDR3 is TGTGCCAGCCCGGGAGGACGAAACACCGGGGAGCTGTTTTTT. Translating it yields CASPGGRNTGELFF.

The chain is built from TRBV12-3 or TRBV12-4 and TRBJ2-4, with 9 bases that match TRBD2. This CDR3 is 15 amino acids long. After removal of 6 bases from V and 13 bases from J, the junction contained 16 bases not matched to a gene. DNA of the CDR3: TGTGCCAGCAGCGCCTTTGTAGCGGGAGTTCAGGAGCAGTACTTC. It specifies CASSAFVAGVQEQYF.

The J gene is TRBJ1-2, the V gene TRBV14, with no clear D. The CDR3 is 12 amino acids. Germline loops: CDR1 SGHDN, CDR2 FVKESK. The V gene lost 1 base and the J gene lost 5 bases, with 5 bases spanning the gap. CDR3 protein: CASSQAPYGYTF. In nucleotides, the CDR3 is TGTGCCAGCAGCCAAGCGCCTTATGGCTACACCTTC. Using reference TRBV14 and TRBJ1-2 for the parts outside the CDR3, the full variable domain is EAGVTQFPSHSVIEKGQTVTLRCDPISGHDNLYWYRRVMGKEIKFLLHFVKESKQDESGMPNNRFLAERTGGTYSTLKVQPAELEDSGVYFCASSQAPYGYTFGSGTRLTVV.

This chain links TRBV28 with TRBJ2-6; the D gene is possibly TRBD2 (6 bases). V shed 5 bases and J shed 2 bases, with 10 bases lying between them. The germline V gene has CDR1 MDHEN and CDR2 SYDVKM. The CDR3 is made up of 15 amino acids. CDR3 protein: CASSGTFAGANVLTF. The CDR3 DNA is TGTGCCAGCAGTGGGACTTTCGCTGGGGCCAACGTCCTGACTTTC.

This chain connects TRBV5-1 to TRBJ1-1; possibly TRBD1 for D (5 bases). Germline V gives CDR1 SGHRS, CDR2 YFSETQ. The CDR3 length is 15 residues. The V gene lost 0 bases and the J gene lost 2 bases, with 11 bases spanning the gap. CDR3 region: CASSLVPGLNTEAFF. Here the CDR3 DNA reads TGCGCCAGCAGCTTGGTTCCAGGGTTAAACACTGAAGCTTTCTTT.

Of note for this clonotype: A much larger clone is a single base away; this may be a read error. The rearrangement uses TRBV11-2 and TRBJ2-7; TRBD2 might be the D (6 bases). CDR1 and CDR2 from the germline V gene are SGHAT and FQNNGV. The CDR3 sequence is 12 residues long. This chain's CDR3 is CVSSLGTPEQYF. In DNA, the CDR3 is TGTGTCAGCAGCTTAGGGACTCCCGAGCAGTACTTC. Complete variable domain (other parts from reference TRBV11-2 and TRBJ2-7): EAGVAQSPRYKIIEKRQSVAFWCNPISGHATLYWYQQILGQGPKLLIQFQNNGVVDDSQLPKDRFSAERLKGVDSTLKIQPAKLEDSAVYLCVSSLGTPEQYFGPGTRLTVT.

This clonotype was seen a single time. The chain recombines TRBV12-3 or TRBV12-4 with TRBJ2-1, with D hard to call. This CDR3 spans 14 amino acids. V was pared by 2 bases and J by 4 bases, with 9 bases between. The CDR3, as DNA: TGTGCCAGCAGTTTAAATCGGAATTACAATGAGCAGTTCTTC. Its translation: CASSLNRNYNEQFF.

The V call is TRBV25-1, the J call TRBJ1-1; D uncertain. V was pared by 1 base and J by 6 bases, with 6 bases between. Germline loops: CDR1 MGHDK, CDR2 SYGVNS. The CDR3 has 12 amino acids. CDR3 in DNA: TGTGCCAGCAGTGAATGGAGGTCTGAAGCTTTCTTT. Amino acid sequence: CASSEWRSEAFF.

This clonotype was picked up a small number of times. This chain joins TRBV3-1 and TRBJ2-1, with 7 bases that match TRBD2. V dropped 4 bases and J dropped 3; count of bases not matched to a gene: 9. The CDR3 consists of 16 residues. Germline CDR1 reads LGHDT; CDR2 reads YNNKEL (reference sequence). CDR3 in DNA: TGTGCCAGCAGCCGCCCCCCGGGCGGGGGCTACAATGAGCAGTTCTTC. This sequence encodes CASSRPPGGGYNEQFF.

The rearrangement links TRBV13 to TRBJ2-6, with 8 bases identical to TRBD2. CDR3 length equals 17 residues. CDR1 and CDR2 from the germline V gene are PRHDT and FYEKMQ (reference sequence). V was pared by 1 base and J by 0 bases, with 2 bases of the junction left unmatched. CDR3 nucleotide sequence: TGTGCCAGCAGCTTAGAAAGCGGGAGCTCTGGGGCCAACGTCCTGACTTTC. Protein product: CASSLESGSSGANVLTF.

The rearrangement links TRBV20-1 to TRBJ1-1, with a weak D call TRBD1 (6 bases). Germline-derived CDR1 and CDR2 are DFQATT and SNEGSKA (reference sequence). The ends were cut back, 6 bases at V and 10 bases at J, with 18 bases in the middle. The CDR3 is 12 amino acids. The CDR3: CSAQGGVSIAFF. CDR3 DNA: TGCAGTGCACAGGGTGGGGTATCAATAGCTTTCTTT.